This TCR beta chain emerged from a study of shared clonotypes between healthy human individuals. The study, taken as a whole, reports: Expectations were that clonotype sharing among donors would be affected by sequencing depth. Clonotypes that were shared across a few donors made up approximately 5% of naive CD4 clonotypes.

This CDR3 has 14 amino acids. Germline lookup yields CDR1 MDHEN and CDR2 SYDVKM. The V gene end was trimmed by 5 bases and the J gene end by 7 bases; junction bases not matched to a gene: 6. Clones were sequenced by immunoSEQ multiplex PCR, and TCRdb holds only the in-frame ones, with some missing. Of 550,000 to 700,000 clones in the sample, around 73% were seen once. Among the donors, all were Caucasian adults who lived in Nashville, Tennessee. About this clone: Its antigen remains unidentified. The sample contains more than one DNA sequence encoding this CDR3.

The receptor comes from a woman aged 25 to 45 in good health. The V and J genes are TRBV28 and TRBJ1-2; 11 positions match TRBD1. The sequenced sample was memory CD4+ T cells sorted from blood. Subset described: CD45RA-negative fraction. Written as DNA, the CDR3 is TGTGCCAGCAGTCCAGGGACAGGGGGGTTTGGCTACACCTTC. Its translation: CASSPGTGGFGYTF.